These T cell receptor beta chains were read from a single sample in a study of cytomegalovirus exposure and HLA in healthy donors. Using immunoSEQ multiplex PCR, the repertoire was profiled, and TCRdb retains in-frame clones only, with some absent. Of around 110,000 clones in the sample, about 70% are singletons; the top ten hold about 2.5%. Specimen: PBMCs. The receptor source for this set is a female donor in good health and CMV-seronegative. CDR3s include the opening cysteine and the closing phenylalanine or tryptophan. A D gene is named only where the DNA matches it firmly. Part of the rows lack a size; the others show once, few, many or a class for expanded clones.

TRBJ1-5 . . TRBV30 CAWSVRGGYSNQPQHF TGTGCCTGGAGTGTACGGGGGGGCTATAGCAATCAGCCCCAGCATTTT
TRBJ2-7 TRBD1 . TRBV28 CASSLVPGGHEQYF TGTGCCAGCAGTTTAGTCCCAGGGGGCCACGAGCAGTACTTC
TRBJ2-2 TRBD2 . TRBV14 CASMGREQVPGELFF TGTGCCAGCATGGGGCGGGAGCAAGTCCCCGGGGAGCTGTTTTTT
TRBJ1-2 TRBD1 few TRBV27 CASSLGRGQVNGYTF TGTGCCAGCAGTTTAGGCAGGGGGCAAGTAAATGGCTACACCTTC
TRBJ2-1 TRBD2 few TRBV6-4 CASSEREGGNEQFF TGTGCCAGCAGTGAACGGGAGGGGGGCAATGAGCAGTTCTTC
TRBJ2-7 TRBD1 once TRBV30 CAGQGGTYEQYF TGTGCCGGACAGGGGGGTACCTACGAGCAGTACTTC
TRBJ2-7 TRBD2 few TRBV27 CASSFGLAGLYEQYF TGTGCCAGCAGTTTCGGACTAGCGGGACTCTACGAGCAGTACTTC
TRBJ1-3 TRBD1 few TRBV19 CATSGQFSGNTIYF TGTGCCACCTCGGGACAGTTCTCTGGAAACACCATATATTTT
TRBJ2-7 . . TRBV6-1 CASSELPGQGLHGQYF TGTGCCAGCAGTGAACTCCCGGGACAAGGACTTCACGGGCAGTACTTC
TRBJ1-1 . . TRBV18 CASSPIPGHGDTEAFF TGTGCCAGCTCACCGATCCCGGGACATGGGGACACTGAAGCTTTCTTT
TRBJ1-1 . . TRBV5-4 CASSPSRLANTEAFF TGTGCCAGCAGCCCCTCCCGGCTAGCGAACACTGAAGCTTTCTTT
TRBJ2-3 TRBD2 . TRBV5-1 CASTLRLAGATDTQYF TGCGCCAGCACTCTCCGGCTAGCGGGAGCGACAGATACGCAGTATTTT
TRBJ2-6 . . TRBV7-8 CASSLGVAWTALSGANVLTF TGTGCCAGCAGCTTAGGGGTGGCTTGGACAGCGCTGTCTGGGGCCAACGTCCTGACTTTC
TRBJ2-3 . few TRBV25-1 CASSKEDTQYF TGTGCCAGCAGTAAGGAGGATACGCAGTATTTT
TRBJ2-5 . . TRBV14 CASSQEEGWLVETQYF TGTGCCAGCAGCCAAGAAGAGGGTTGGCTGGTGGAGACCCAGTACTTC
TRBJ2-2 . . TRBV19 CASSIVGGNTGELFF TGTGCCAGTAGTATAGTCGGGGGGAACACCGGGGAGCTGTTTTTT
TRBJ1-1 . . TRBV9 CASSASTDTNTEAFF TGTGCCAGCAGCGCGTCGACAGACACGAACACTGAAGCTTTCTTT
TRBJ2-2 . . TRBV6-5 CASSYSTGELFF TGTGCCAGCAGTTATTCGACCGGGGAGCTGTTTTTT
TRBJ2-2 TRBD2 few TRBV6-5 CASSSSSGKSTGELFF TGTGCCAGCAGTTCTTCTAGCGGGAAAAGCACCGGGGAGCTGTTTTTT
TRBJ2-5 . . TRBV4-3 CASSQESFQETQYF TGCGCCAGCAGCCAAGAAAGCTTTCAAGAGACCCAGTACTTC
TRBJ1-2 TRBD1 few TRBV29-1 CSVPFRQGANYGYTF TGCAGCGTTCCATTTCGACAGGGGGCTAACTATGGCTACACCTTC
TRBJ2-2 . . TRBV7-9 CASSLVVPAGELFF TGTGCCAGCAGCTTAGTTGTCCCCGCCGGGGAGCTGTTTTTT
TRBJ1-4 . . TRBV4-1 CASSQDGTTNEKLFF TGCGCCAGCAGCCAAGACGGAACAACTAATGAAAAGCTGTTTTTT
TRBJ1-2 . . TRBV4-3 CASSQGRGTLNYGYTF TGCGCCAGCAGCCAAGGGCGGGGGACATTGAACTATGGCTACACCTTC
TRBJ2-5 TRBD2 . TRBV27 CASSLSASGYQETQYF TGTGCCAGCAGTTTATCGGCTAGCGGATACCAAGAGACCCAGTACTTC
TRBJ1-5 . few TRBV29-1 CSVADRFDQPQHF TGCAGCGTCGCGGACAGATTCGATCAGCCCCAGCATTTT
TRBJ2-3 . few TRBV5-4 CASSLAVDGGTDTQYF TGTGCCAGCAGCTTGGCCGTCGACGGAGGAACAGATACGCAGTATTTT
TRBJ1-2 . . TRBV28 CASSSINYGYTF TGTGCCAGCAGTTCTATTAACTATGGCTACACCTTC
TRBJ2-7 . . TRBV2 CASSPPPRQGGYEQYF TGTGCCAGCAGTCCTCCCCCCCGACAAGGGGGCTACGAGCAGTACTTC
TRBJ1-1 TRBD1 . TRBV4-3 CASSLRTGGAGTEAFF TGCGCCAGCAGCCTGAGGACAGGGGGCGCCGGGACTGAAGCTTTCTTT
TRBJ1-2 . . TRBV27 CASSLREVGYTF TGTGCCAGCAGTTTGCGAGAGGTTGGCTACACCTTC
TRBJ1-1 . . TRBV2 CASSELQRGATEAFF TGTGCCAGCAGTGAACTACAACGTGGGGCTACTGAAGCTTTCTTT
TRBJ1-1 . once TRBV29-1 CSVPQVGNTEAFF TGCAGCGTTCCTCAGGTTGGGAACACTGAAGCTTTCTTT
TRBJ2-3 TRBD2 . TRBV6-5 CASSYRSGASTDTQYF TGTGCCAGCAGTTACCGTAGCGGGGCTAGCACAGATACGCAGTATTTT
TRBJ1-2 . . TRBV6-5 CASSYSAAPKLYGYTF TGTGCCAGCAGTTACTCGGCGGCCCCTAAGCTCTATGGCTACACCTTC
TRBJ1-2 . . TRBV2 CASSRQVNYGYTF TGTGCCAGCAGCCGACAGGTTAACTATGGCTACACCTTC
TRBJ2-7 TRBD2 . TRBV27 CASGGRSYEQYF TGTGCCAGCGGCGGGAGGTCCTACGAGCAGTACTTC
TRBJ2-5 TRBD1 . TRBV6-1 CASSEGQFIGEQYF TGTGCCAGCAGTGAGGGACAGTTTATTGGGGAGCAGTACTTC
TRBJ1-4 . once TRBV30 CAWSGTDYEKLFF TGTGCCTGGAGTGGCACCGACTATGAAAAACTGTTTTTT
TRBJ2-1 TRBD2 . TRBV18 CASSPGLAGGISYNEQFF TGTGCCAGCTCACCGGGACTAGCGGGAGGAATCTCCTACAATGAGCAGTTCTTC
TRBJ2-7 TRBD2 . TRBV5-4 CASSGSGGTGLF TGTGCCAGCAGCGGGTCGGGGGGGACGGGCCTCTTC
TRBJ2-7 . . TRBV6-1 CASSDRGAYEQYF TGTGCCAGCAGTGACAGGGGGGCCTACGAGCAGTACTTC
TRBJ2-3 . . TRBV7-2 CASSLDRISTDTQYF TGTGCCAGCAGCCTAGACAGGATAAGCACAGATACGCAGTATTTT
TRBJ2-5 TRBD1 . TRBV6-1 CASSERGTGSGTQYF TGTGCCAGCAGTGAAAGGGGGACAGGGTCCGGGACCCAGTACTTC
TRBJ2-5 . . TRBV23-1 CASSLLRETQYF TGCGCCAGCAGTCTACTTCGAGAGACCCAGTACTTC